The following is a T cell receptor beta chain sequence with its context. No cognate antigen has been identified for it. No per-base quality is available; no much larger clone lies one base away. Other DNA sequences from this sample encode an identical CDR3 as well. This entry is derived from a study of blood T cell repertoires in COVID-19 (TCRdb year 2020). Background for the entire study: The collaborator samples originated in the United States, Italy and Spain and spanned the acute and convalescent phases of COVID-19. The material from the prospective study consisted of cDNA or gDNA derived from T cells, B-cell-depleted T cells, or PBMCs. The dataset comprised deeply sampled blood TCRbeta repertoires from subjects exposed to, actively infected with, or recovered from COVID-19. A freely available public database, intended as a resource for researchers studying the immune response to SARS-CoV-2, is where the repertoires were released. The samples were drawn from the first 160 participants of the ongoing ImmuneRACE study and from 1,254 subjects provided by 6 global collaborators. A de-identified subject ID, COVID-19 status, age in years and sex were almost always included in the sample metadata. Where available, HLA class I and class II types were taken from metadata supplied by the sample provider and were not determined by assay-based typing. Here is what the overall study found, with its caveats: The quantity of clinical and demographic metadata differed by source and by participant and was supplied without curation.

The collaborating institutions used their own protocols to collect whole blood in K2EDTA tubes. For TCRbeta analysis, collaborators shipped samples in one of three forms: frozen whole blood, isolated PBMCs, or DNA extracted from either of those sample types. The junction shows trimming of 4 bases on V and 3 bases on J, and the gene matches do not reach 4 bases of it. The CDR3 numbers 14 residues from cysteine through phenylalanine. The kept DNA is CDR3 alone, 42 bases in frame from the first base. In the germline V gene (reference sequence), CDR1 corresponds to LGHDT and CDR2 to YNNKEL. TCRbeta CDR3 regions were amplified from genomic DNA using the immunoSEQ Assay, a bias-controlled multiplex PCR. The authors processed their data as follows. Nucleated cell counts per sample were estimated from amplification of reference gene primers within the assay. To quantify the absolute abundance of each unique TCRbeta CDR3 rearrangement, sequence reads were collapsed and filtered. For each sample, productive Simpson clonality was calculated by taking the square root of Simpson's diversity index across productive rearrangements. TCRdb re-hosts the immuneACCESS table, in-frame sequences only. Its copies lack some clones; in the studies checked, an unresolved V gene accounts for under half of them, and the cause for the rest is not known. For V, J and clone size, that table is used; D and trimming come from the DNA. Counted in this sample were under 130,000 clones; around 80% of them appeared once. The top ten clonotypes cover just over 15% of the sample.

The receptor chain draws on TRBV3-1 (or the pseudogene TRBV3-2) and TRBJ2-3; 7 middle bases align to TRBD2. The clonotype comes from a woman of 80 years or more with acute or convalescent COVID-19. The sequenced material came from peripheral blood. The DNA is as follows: TGTGCCAGCAGCCCTTCGGGGGGAACAGATACGCAGTATTTT. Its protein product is CASSPSGGTDTQYF.